The 2 T cell receptor beta chains below were found in one sample sequenced in a study of tumor-infiltrating lymphocytes in primary liver carcinoma. TCR beta cDNA was prepared out of roughly 450 ng total RNA by means of a constant-region primer. Construction of TCR beta libraries relied on three successive nested multiplex PCR rounds employing slightly modified ARM-PCR. With TRBV1-TRBV30 forward primers and a C-beta reverse primer, the first two PCR rounds were run for 9 to 10 cycles each. TCRdb re-called the multiplex PCR reads with MiXCR, one entry per CDR3 protein. The table records roughly 100,000 distinct CDR3 sequences, 82% of them present only once. Scientists recovered RNA and DNA together from roughly 21-30 mg of unsorted bulk tissue. The sequencing sample was made of liver tumor tissue from sampling region 3. Subset specified: tumor region T3, left-lateral pole. The receptors stem from a man aged 35 to 55 with primary liver carcinoma and hepatitis B virus infection.

This clonotype appeared a few times. Just one base apart from a much larger clone, this may be a read error. V is TRBV5-1 and J is TRBJ2-5; 7 nucleotides line up with TRBD2. Germline V gene lookup returns CDR1 SGHRS and CDR2 YFSETQ. This CDR3 contains 15 residues. V dropped 0 bases and J dropped 3; count of bases not matched to a gene: 5. The CDR3, as DNA: TGCGCCAGCAGCTTGGTTGCGGGGGATGAAGAGACCCAGTACTTC. It specifies CASSLVAGDEETQYF.

Regarding this clonotype: One junction end does not reproduce the germline sequence, and a read error may be involved. The chain employs TRBV11-3 and TRBJ1-5; tentative D call: TRBD1 (5 bases). Germline-derived CDR1 and CDR2 are SGHNT and YENEEA. The CDR3 is 15 residues long. CDR3 residues: CAISLDLGVTQLQHF. The DNA for the CDR3 is TGTGCCATCAGCTTAGATCTGGGGGTGACTCAGCTCCAGCATTTT.